This entry lists 32 T cell receptor beta chains sequenced from one sample in a study of PD-L1 blockade in urothelial cancer. Time point in this sample: peripheral blood 6 weeks after treatment start. The table came from immunoSEQ multiplex PCR; TCRdb's copy has only in-frame clones and leaves some out. The sample yields 100,000 to 150,000 clones, about 83% seen once. The input for sequencing was PBMCs, taken around atezolizumab (anti-PD-L1) treatment. These receptors were collected from a man in his fifties with urothelial cancer.

This chain connects TRBV14 to TRBJ1-2; 7 bases are a match to TRBD1. CDR1 and CDR2 (germline): SGHDN, FVKESK. CDR3 length equals 15 residues. Trimming at V came to 5 bases and at J to 0 bases, leaving 6 bases not matched to a gene. The CDR3, as DNA: TGTGCCAGCAGCGCGACAGGGATCTCTAACTATGGCTACACCTTC. This translates into CASSATGISNYGYTF.

This rearrangement joins TRBV6-5 to TRBJ2-1, with D possibly matching TRBD2 (5 bases). Germline V lookup: CDR1 MNHEY, CDR2 SVGAGI. V dropped 3 bases and J dropped 6 bases, with 12 bases sitting between them. The CDR3 consists of 14 residues. The CDR3 is CASSYDRRVNEQFF. As DNA, the CDR3 is TGTGCCAGCAGTTATGATAGGCGGGTCAATGAGCAGTTCTTC.

This chain's CDR3 is CAISEGKTGVNEQYF. The CDR3 DNA reads TGTGCCATCAGTGAAGGAAAGACAGGGGTTAACGAGCAGTACTTC. This chain joins TRBV10-3 and TRBJ2-7; 8 bases match TRBD1. This CDR3 spans 15 amino acids. The germline V gene has CDR1 ENHRY and CDR2 SYGVKD. The trim removed 3 bases at V and 5 bases at J, leaving 9 bases unmatched.

The V gene is TRBV19, the J gene TRBJ2-1; 15 bases are a match to TRBD2. V lost 7 bases and J lost 2; bases outside the gene matches: 9. The CDR3 covers 18 residues. Germline CDR1 and CDR2: LNHDA and SQIVND (reference sequence). The CDR3 spells CASNPGLAGGSTYNEQFF. CDR3 in DNA: TGTGCCAGTAATCCGGGACTAGCGGGAGGATCAACCTACAATGAGCAGTTCTTC.

The V call is TRBV6-6, the J call TRBJ1-4; 10 positions match TRBD1. Germline CDR1 reads MNHNY; CDR2 reads SVGAGI (reference sequence). CDR3 length: 15 amino acids. Unmatched junction bases numbered 10, after V lost 8 bases and J lost 7 bases. Here the CDR3 DNA reads TGTGCCAGCGGGGCCGACAGGGGGCGGAGTGAAAAACTGTTTTTT. This encodes CASGADRGRSEKLFF.

The gene calls are TRBV5-8 and TRBJ1-3; 7 bases are shared with TRBD1. The CDR3 sequence is 15 residues long. Germline CDR1 SGHTS, CDR2 YDEGEE. V lost 4 bases and J lost 0; bases outside the gene matches: 4. The chain's CDR3 is CASSTGQVSGNTIYF. DNA of the CDR3: TGTGCCAGCAGCACCGGACAGGTCTCTGGAAACACCATATATTTT.

V is TRBV28 and J is TRBJ1-2; possibly TRBD1 for D (6 bases). Trimming shortened V by 5 bases and J by 2 bases, and 12 bases separated the two germline ends. Germline CDR1 reads MDHEN; CDR2 reads SYDVKM. This CDR3 spans 14 amino acids. CDR3 nucleotide sequence: TGTGCCAGCAGTAAACACGGGACAAACTATGGCTACACCTTC. It codes for CASSKHGTNYGYTF.

CDR3 loop: CASSRDGTGGYEQYF. In DNA form, the CDR3 reads TGCGCCAGCAGCCGGGATGGGACAGGGGGCTACGAGCAGTACTTC. This chain links TRBV5-1 with TRBJ2-7; 11 bases agree with TRBD1. The V and J ends lost 4 bases and 3 bases, in that order; junction bases with no gene match: 6. CDR3 length equals 15 residues. Germline-derived CDR1 and CDR2 are SGHRS and YFSETQ.

This rearrangement joins TRBV5-1 to TRBJ1-1; 7 positions match TRBD1. J was trimmed by 2 bases and V by 0 bases; bases with no gene match: 1. CDR1 SGHRS and CDR2 YFSETQ come from the germline V gene. The CDR3 extends over 14 amino acids. CDR3 in amino acids: CASSLAGGNTEAFF. The CDR3 DNA sequence: TGCGCCAGCAGCTTGGCAGGGGGTAACACTGAAGCTTTCTTT.

The CDR3: CASGREEYTDTQYF. As DNA, the CDR3 is TGTGCCAGCGGGCGGGAGGAGTACACAGATACGCAGTATTTT. The gene calls are TRBV6-1 and TRBJ2-3, with TRBD2 matching over 8 bases. This CDR3 contains 14 residues. From germline, CDR1 is MNHNS and CDR2 SASEGT. The V and J ends lost 8 bases and 2 bases, in that order; junction bases with no gene match: 6.

The V and J genes are TRBV5-8 and TRBJ2-7; D is possibly TRBD2 (6 bases). Trimming took off 2 bases at V and 5 bases at J, with 20 bases between the two ends. Germline loops: CDR1 SGHTS, CDR2 YDEGEE. The CDR3 is 16 amino acids. CDR3 coding DNA: TGTGCCAGCAGCTTAAGGTACGGGCCCGGGGGACACGAGCAGTACTTC. As protein: CASSLRYGPGGHEQYF.

CDR3 region: CASSPRGWGTDGNEQFF. The DNA for the CDR3 is TGTGCCAGCTCACCACGAGGTTGGGGGACAGATGGAAATGAGCAGTTCTTC. This chain links TRBV18 with TRBJ2-1, with 7 nucleotides matching TRBD1. The CDR3 runs to 17 residues. CDR1 KGHSH and CDR2 LQKENI come from the germline V gene. Unmatched junction bases numbered 13, after V lost 1 base and J lost 7 bases.

The chain is built from TRBV5-4 and TRBJ2-5; TRBD1 agrees at 8 bases. Germline V gene data show CDR1 as SGHNT and CDR2 as YYREEE (reference sequence). The CDR3 extends over 16 amino acids. V dropped 4 bases and J dropped 2; count of bases not matched to a gene: 10. This CDR3 reads CASSGGMTGAQETQYF. The CDR3 DNA follows: TGTGCCAGCAGCGGGGGGATGACAGGGGCGCAAGAGACCCAGTACTTC.

This chain connects TRBV7-6 to TRBJ2-1; 11 bases are a match to TRBD1. The CDR3 is 19 amino acids. Germline CDR1 SGHVS, CDR2 FNYEAQ. Trimming removed 3 bases from V and 4 bases from J; junction bases left unmatched: 14. The CDR3 bases are TGTGCCAGCAGCTTGAGGGACAGGGGGTCAACCACCTTTTACAATGAGCAGTTCTTC. Its protein is CASSLRDRGSTTFYNEQFF.

The chain joins TRBV7-3 to TRBJ1-1, with 7 bases aligning to TRBD1. Germline lookup yields CDR1 SGHTA and CDR2 FQGTGA. The CDR3 runs 16 residues. The V and J ends lost 4 bases and 1 base, in that order; junction bases with no gene match: 9. This chain's CDR3 is CASSSQGGAKNTEAFF. The DNA of the CDR3 is TGTGCCAGCAGCTCCCAGGGGGGAGCTAAGAACACTGAAGCTTTCTTT.

This chain links TRBV6-4 with TRBJ2-3, with D tentatively TRBD2 (6 bases). V was pared by 5 bases and J by 2 bases, with 11 bases between. From germline, CDR1 is MRHNA and CDR2 SNTAGT. The CDR3 has 14 residues. The CDR3 region has the DNA TGTGCCAGCAGTTACGCGGGAACCACAGATACGCAGTATTTT. It yields the protein CASSYAGTTDTQYF.

This chain uses TRBV19 with TRBJ1-5; 7 nucleotides match TRBD1. With V trimmed by 6 bases and J by 3 bases, 8 bases remained unmatched. This CDR3 spans 15 amino acids. Germline V CDR1 and CDR2: LNHDA, SQIVND (reference sequence). DNA for the CDR3: TGTGCCAGTAGCTCAGGGACAGAAATCAATCAGCCCCAGCATTTT. It yields the protein CASSSGTEINQPQHF.

This chain uses TRBV6-5 with TRBJ2-2; D gene unclear. The V end was cut by 7 bases, the J end by 2 bases, with 14 bases between. This CDR3 spans 15 amino acids. CDR1 and CDR2 (germline): MNHEY, SVGAGI. CDR3 loop: CASTVTLTNTGELFF. The CDR3 DNA is TGTGCCAGCACCGTAACCCTTACTAACACCGGGGAGCTGTTTTTT.

The chain is built from TRBV7-8 and TRBJ2-3, with D perhaps matching TRBD2 (7 bases). This CDR3 contains 15 residues. Between the trimmed V and J ends, which lost 6 bases and 6 bases, there was a span of 19 bases. Germline CDR1 and CDR2: SGHVS and FQNEAQ. This CDR3 is CASRPSGRGRDTQYF. The CDR3 DNA reads TGTGCCAGCAGACCCTCGGGGCGGGGGCGGGATACGCAGTATTTT.

This clone was detected once. The chain joins TRBV5-1 to TRBJ2-2; 8 bases map to TRBD1. V shed 6 bases, J shed 7 bases, and the junction held 14 bases outside the gene matches. This CDR3 region has 16 residues. The germline V gene encodes CDR1 SGHRS and CDR2 YFSETQ. CDR3 nucleotides: TGCGCCAGCACCGTCGGAACAGGGGGAAGTTTCGGGGAGCTGTTTTTT. It codes for CASTVGTGGSFGELFF.

The chain joins TRBV12-5 to TRBJ1-1; a weak D match, TRBD1 (5 bases). V dropped 5 bases and J dropped 3 bases, with 10 bases sitting between them. The CDR3 has 13 residues. The germline V gene encodes CDR1 LGHNT and CDR2 FRNRAP. The CDR3: CASGIDSYTEAFF. In DNA, the CDR3 is TGTGCTAGTGGTATAGACAGTTACACTGAAGCTTTCTTT.

The chain has TRBV5-1 and TRBJ2-1, with TRBD2 matching over 9 bases. J was trimmed by 8 bases and V by 0 bases; bases with no gene match: 6. Germline V CDR1 and CDR2: SGHRS, YFSETQ. This CDR3 comprises 15 residues. CDR3 region: CASSLVSGSSHEQFF. Written as DNA, the CDR3 is TGCGCCAGCAGCTTGGTTAGCGGGAGTTCCCATGAGCAGTTCTTC.

V is TRBV15 and J is TRBJ2-3; a possible D gene is TRBD1 (6 bases). This CDR3 has 16 amino acids. The germline V and J ends were trimmed by 2 bases and 5 bases, with 17 bases remaining between them. Per the germline V gene, CDR1 is LNHNV and CDR2 is YYDKDF (reference sequence). The CDR3 region has the DNA TGTGCCACCAGCAGATCTAAAGGGGGTAGCCAAGATACGCAGTATTTT. This sequence encodes CATSRSKGGSQDTQYF.

The gene calls are TRBV19 and TRBJ1-2, with 11 bases identical to TRBD1. The CDR3 has 15 amino acids. The V gene's germline CDR1 is LNHDA and CDR2 SQIVND (reference sequence). V was pared by 6 bases and J by 8 bases, with 11 bases of the junction left unmatched. The CDR3 loop reads CASRKTTGQGAGYTF. In nucleotides, the CDR3 is TGTGCCAGTAGAAAAACTACCGGACAGGGGGCAGGCTACACCTTC. The full variable domain, completed using reference TRBV19 and TRBJ1-2, is DGGITQSPKYLFRKEGQNVTLSCEQNLNHDAMYWYRQDPGQGLRLIYYSQIVNDFQKGDIAEGYSVSREKKESFPLTVTSAQKNPTAFYLCASRKTTGQGAGYTFGSGTRLTVV.

This clone has more than one count but fewer than ten. The chain carries TRBV18 and TRBJ2-7, with TRBD1 matching 7 bases. The length of the CDR3 is 15 residues. V shed 3 bases, J shed 5 bases, and the junction held 10 bases outside the gene matches. Germline V CDR1 and CDR2: KGHSH, LQKENI. The CDR3 is CASSPLRDSGHEQYF. The CDR3 DNA sequence: TGTGCCAGCTCACCTCTACGGGACAGCGGCCACGAGCAGTACTTC.

The chain joins TRBV27 to TRBJ2-2, with a tentative D call TRBD2 (5 bases). The V end was cut by 6 bases, the J end by 2 bases, with 13 bases between. The CDR3 length is 15 residues. Germline V gives CDR1 MNHEY, CDR2 SMNVEV (reference sequence). CDR3: CASSQPGFNTGELFF. CDR3 sequence (DNA): TGTGCCAGCAGCCAGCCGGGATTCAACACCGGGGAGCTGTTTTTT.

This clone was detected once. The V gene is TRBV2, the J gene TRBJ1-6; possible D gene TRBD1, 5 bases. This CDR3 has 16 amino acids. The ends were cut back, 6 bases at V and 5 bases at J, with 17 bases in the middle. The germline V gene has CDR1 SNHLY and CDR2 FYNNEI. In DNA, the CDR3 is TGTGCCAGCAGAGACGCAGGGAAACCTGATAATTCACCCCTCCACTTT. It specifies CASRDAGKPDNSPLHF.

The chain joins TRBV5-1 to TRBJ1-1; D is unclear. V shed 3 bases and J shed 2 bases, with 14 bases lying between them. The CDR3 spans 15 residues. Germline-derived CDR1 and CDR2 are SGHRS and YFSETQ. The CDR3 bases are TGCGCCAGCAGCTACCTCTCGGCGGGAAACACTGAAGCTTTCTTT. It translates to CASSYLSAGNTEAFF. The entire variable domain, with the rest obtained from reference TRBV5-1 and TRBJ1-1, is as follows: KAGVTQTPRYLIKTRGQQVTLSCSPISGHRSVSWYQQTPGQGLQFLFEYFSETQRNKGNFPGRFSGRQFSNSRSEMNVSTLELGDSALYLCASSYLSAGNTEAFFGQGTRLTVV.

The V call is TRBV27, the J call TRBJ2-7; possibly TRBD2 for D (6 bases). Trimming removed 2 bases from V and 2 bases from J, with 13 bases in between. Per the germline V gene, CDR1 is MNHEY and CDR2 is SMNVEV (reference sequence). The CDR3 has 15 residues. CDR3 in DNA: TGTGCCAGCAGTTTAAGGCTAGCGCTAGCCTACGAGCAGTACTTC. This codes for CASSLRLALAYEQYF.

This chain connects TRBV7-2 to TRBJ2-2; TRBD2 matches at 12 bases. With 3 bases clipped from V and 5 bases from J, the junction kept 1 base outside the gene matches. CDR3 length: 15 amino acids. Germline lookup yields CDR1 SGHTA and CDR2 FQGNSA. Here the CDR3 DNA reads TGTGCCAGCAGCTTGACTAGCGGGAGTACCGGGGAGCTGTTTTTT. Protein sequence: CASSLTSGSTGELFF.

This rearrangement joins TRBV5-4 to TRBJ1-1, with a tentative D call TRBD1 (5 bases). Trimming removed 0 bases from V and 1 base from J, with 16 bases in between. Per germline, CDR1 SGHNT and CDR2 YYREEE (reference sequence). This CDR3 spans 17 amino acids. The CDR3 loop reads CASSLDGHGGTNTEAFF. DNA for the CDR3: TGTGCCAGCAGCTTGGACGGGCACGGGGGTACGAACACTGAAGCTTTCTTT.

CDR3 nucleotide sequence: TGTGCCAGCAGCTTGATATTGGGGACTAGTTCTAATGAGCAGTTCTTC. Translation: CASSLILGTSSNEQFF. This chain joins TRBV5-8 and TRBJ2-1; TRBD2 matches 8 bases. Germline V CDR1 and CDR2: SGHTS, YDEGEE. V shed 1 base, J shed 7 bases, and the junction held 10 bases outside the gene matches. CDR3 length equals 16 residues.